Following are 17 T cell receptor beta chains from one sample sequenced in a study of blood T cell repertoires in COVID-19. Only in-frame clones appear in the TCRdb table, and some are missing; sequencing was by immunoSEQ multiplex PCR. This table holds approximately 220,000 clones, approximately 90% found once. The sequenced material came from PBMCs or T cells enriched from blood (not recorded which). The receptors derive from a woman in her thirties who had recovered from COVID-19.

The chain recombines TRBV5-6 with TRBJ1-1; the D is unclear. Germline CDR1 is SGHDT and CDR2 is YYEEEE. V shed 4 bases and J shed 2 bases, with 9 bases lying between them. CDR3 size: 13 residues. The CDR3 loop is CASSLGTNTEAFF. The CDR3 coding sequence is TGTGCCAGCAGCCTGGGCACTAACACTGAAGCTTTCTTT. The whole variable domain, remainder taken from reference TRBV5-6 and TRBJ1-1, is DAGVTQSPTHLIKTRGQQVTLRCSPKSGHDTVSWYQQALGQGPQFIFQYYEEEERQRGNFPDRFSGHQFPNYSSELNVNALLLGDSALYLCASSLGTNTEAFFGQGTRLTVV.

V and J are TRBV6-5 and TRBJ2-5, with D tentatively TRBD2 (5 bases). V was trimmed by 5 bases and J by 5 bases, leaving 9 bases between them. The CDR3 length is 12 residues. Germline lookup yields CDR1 MNHEY and CDR2 SVGAGI. The DNA for the CDR3 is TGTGCCAGCAGTAGCGGATCTGAGACCCAGTACTTC. Its protein is CASSSGSETQYF.

The rearrangement uses TRBV27 and TRBJ2-3; 8 positions agree with TRBD1. Germline CDR1 reads MNHEY; CDR2 reads SMNVEV (reference sequence). The CDR3 totals 15 residues. V shed 2 bases, J shed 3 bases, and the junction held 4 bases outside the gene matches. The CDR3 DNA sequence: TGTGCCAGCAGTTTACAGGGGGCTGGGACAGATACGCAGTATTTT. Protein sequence: CASSLQGAGTDTQYF.

J is TRBJ2-1 and V is TRBV5-4; a weak D match, TRBD1 (6 bases). The germline V and J ends were trimmed by 1 base and 7 bases, with 9 bases remaining between them. The CDR3 extends over 13 amino acids. CDR1 is SGHNT and CDR2 is YYREEE in the germline V gene (reference sequence). In DNA form, the CDR3 reads TGTGCCAGCAGCTTGTTTACAGGGAATGAGCAGTTCTTC. Protein: CASSLFTGNEQFF.

V gene TRBV3-1 (or the pseudogene TRBV3-2) combines with J gene TRBJ1-2; 7 nucleotides align to TRBD1. The J segment lost 1 base and the V segment lost 0 bases, leaving 2 bases of the junction unmatched. CDR1 is LGHDT and CDR2 is YNNKEL in the germline V gene (reference sequence). This CDR3 comprises 15 residues. CDR3 nucleotides: TGTGCCAGCAGCCAAGAGGGACAGTATAACTATGGCTACACCTTC. It codes for CASSQEGQYNYGYTF.

V usage is TRBV3-1 (or the pseudogene TRBV3-2) and J usage is TRBJ1-2, with unresolved D. Trimming left V 1 base short and J 10 bases short, with 13 bases between. Germline CDR1 reads LGHDT; CDR2 reads YNNKEL (reference sequence). This CDR3 region has 13 residues. CDR3 nucleotides: TGTGCCAGCAGCCAAGGTAGCCAGAGTCACTACACCTTC. Translated, it gives CASSQGSQSHYTF.

V gene TRBV19 combines with J gene TRBJ1-2; TRBD1 might be the D (6 bases). V lost 4 bases to trimming and J lost 6 bases, with 12 bases between them. CDR1 is LNHDA and CDR2 is SQIVND in the germline V gene (reference sequence). The CDR3 covers 13 residues. CDR3 loop: CASSRRQANGYTF. Here the CDR3 DNA reads TGTGCCAGTAGTAGACGACAGGCCAATGGCTACACCTTC.

This clone came up once. V is TRBV4-3 and J is TRBJ2-1, with 13 bases that match TRBD2. This CDR3 has 16 amino acids. Germline loops: CDR1 LGHNA, CDR2 YSLEER. J was trimmed by 3 bases and V by 3 bases; bases with no gene match: 2. This CDR3 reads CASSHTSGGDYNEQFF. CDR3 DNA: TGCGCCAGCAGCCACACTAGCGGGGGGGACTACAATGAGCAGTTCTTC.

This rearrangement joins TRBV7-2 to TRBJ1-3; no firm D call. The CDR3 loop spans 15 amino acids. V was shortened by 5 bases and J by 0 bases, with 11 bases between the two germline ends. Looked up from germline, CDR1 is SGHTA and CDR2 is FQGNSA. CDR3 amino acids: CASSMEGDSGNTIYF. In nucleotides, the CDR3 is TGTGCCAGCAGCATGGAAGGAGACTCTGGAAACACCATATATTTT.

The chain is built from TRBV3-1 (or the pseudogene TRBV3-2) and TRBJ2-7; 10 bases match TRBD1. After removal of 3 bases from V and 5 bases from J, the junction contained 4 bases not matched to a gene. Germline loops: CDR1 LGHDT, CDR2 YNNKEL (reference sequence). The CDR3 has 14 amino acids. CDR3 sequence reads: CASSHGTGENEQYF. CDR3 DNA sequence: TGTGCCAGCAGCCACGGGACAGGGGAAAACGAGCAGTACTTC.

The V and J genes are TRBV3-1 (or the pseudogene TRBV3-2) and TRBJ1-2; D uncertain. The CDR3 consists of 12 residues. Germline V gene sequence: CDR1 LGHDT, CDR2 YNNKEL (reference sequence). The V end lost 1 base, the J end lost 9 bases, and 9 bases lay between the germline ends. The CDR3 loop reads CASSQGQRSYTF. The CDR3 DNA follows: TGTGCCAGCAGCCAAGGGCAGCGGAGCTACACCTTC.

This clone has a handful of counts. The J gene is TRBJ2-2, the V gene TRBV5-4, with D hard to call. Trimming shortened V by 7 bases and J by 1 base, and 5 bases separated the two germline ends. The germline V gene has CDR1 SGHNT and CDR2 YYREEE (reference sequence). CDR3 length equals 12 residues. CDR3 DNA sequence: TGTGCCAGCGAGCAGAACACCGGGGAGCTGTTTTTT. Amino acid sequence: CASEQNTGELFF.

Notes on this clone: The same CDR3 is also encoded by other DNA sequences in this sample. V and J are TRBV3-1 (or the pseudogene TRBV3-2) and TRBJ2-7; unclear D gene. The CDR3 sequence is 14 residues long. Trimming took off 0 bases at V and 1 base at J, with 7 bases between the two ends. The germline V gene has CDR1 LGHDT and CDR2 YNNKEL (reference sequence). In DNA, the CDR3 is TGTGCCAGCAGCCAAGATACGGTATCCTACGAGCAGTACTTC. Amino acid sequence: CASSQDTVSYEQYF.

The chain joins TRBV9 to TRBJ1-3; D call uncertain. There are 14 residues in the CDR3. Trimming stripped 2 bases from V and 0 bases from J, with 6 bases between. Germline V gives CDR1 SGDLS, CDR2 YYNGEE. CDR3 in DNA: TGTGCCAGCAGCGTCTCTTACTCTGGAAACACCATATATTTT. This encodes CASSVSYSGNTIYF. The whole variable domain, filled in from reference TRBV9 and TRBJ1-3, reads DSGVTQTPKHLITATGQRVTLRCSPRSGDLSVYWYQQSLDQGLQFLIQYYNGEERAKGNILERFSAQQFPDLHSELNLSSLELGDSALYFCASSVSYSGNTIYFGEGSWLTVV.

This chain connects TRBV7-2 to TRBJ2-5, with 8 bases fitting TRBD2. The CDR3 is made up of 14 amino acids. Unmatched junction bases numbered 8, after V lost 4 bases and J lost 7 bases. CDR1 is SGHTA, CDR2 FQGNSA, per germline. The CDR3 DNA is TGTGCCAGCAGCTCATCGGGGGGGGCTGTGACCCAGTACTTC. It specifies CASSSSGGAVTQYF.

The rearrangement links TRBV9 to TRBJ2-5; D not resolved. Germline CDR1 SGDLS, CDR2 YYNGEE. V was shortened by 0 bases and J by 4 bases, with 16 bases between the two germline ends. The CDR3 consists of 16 residues. The CDR3 nucleotides read TGTGCCAGCAGCGTAGCCCCTTCCGTTCGTCGAGAGACCCAGTACTTC. Protein product: CASSVAPSVRRETQYF.

The rearrangement links TRBV27 to TRBJ1-1, with TRBD1 matching 8 bases. The CDR3 totals 16 residues. Germline assignment: CDR1 MNHEY and CDR2 SMNVEV (reference sequence). Losses at the gene ends were 7 bases for V and 1 base for J; bases not matched to a gene: 11. CDR3 residues: CASTTGQAGPNTEAFF. The CDR3 DNA sequence: TGTGCCAGCACCACGGGACAGGCCGGCCCGAACACTGAAGCTTTCTTT.